Each of the 20 T cell receptor beta chains below was sequenced from the same sample in a study of STAT3 mutations in large granular lymphocyte leukemia. Antigens of these TCRs are unknown. The table came from immunoSEQ multiplex PCR; TCRdb's copy has only in-frame clones and leaves some out. The sample holds tens of thousands of clones, roughly 81% seen once. Findings of the study overall: At least one immunodominant TCR beta clonotype appeared in every T-cell large granular lymphocyte leukemia patient.

What was sequenced was PBMCs. These receptors originate from a human donor with T large granular lymphocyte leukemia. Some clones in this sample may be carry-over from other donors' samples.

This chain joins TRBV2 and TRBJ2-7; D may be TRBD1 (6 bases). CDR1 SNHLY and CDR2 FYNNEI come from the germline V gene. There are 14 residues in the CDR3. V shed 6 bases and J shed 2 bases, with 14 bases lying between them. CDR3 protein: CASSPTRTAYEQYF. The CDR3 bases are TGTGCCAGCAGCCCTACCCGGACAGCCTACGAGCAGTACTTC.

The chain carries TRBV7-8 and TRBJ1-6; TRBD1 might be the D (5 bases). The ends were cut back, 1 base at V and 13 bases at J, with 14 bases in the middle. This CDR3 is 14 amino acids long. Germline CDR1 reads SGHVS; CDR2 reads FQNEAQ. CDR3 protein: CASSLGGRADPLHF. CDR3 in DNA: TGTGCCAGCAGCTTAGGTGGCAGGGCCGATCCCCTCCACTTT.

The rearrangement uses TRBV27 and TRBJ2-1; no clear D gene. V was trimmed by 3 bases and J by 3 bases, leaving 9 bases between them. The CDR3 totals 14 residues. From germline, CDR1 is MNHEY and CDR2 SMNVEV (reference sequence). CDR3: CASSFRLNYNEQFF. Written as DNA, the CDR3 is TGTGCCAGCAGTTTCAGACTCAACTACAATGAGCAGTTCTTC.

This clone was counted a few times. The rearrangement uses TRBV28 and TRBJ1-2, with D hard to call. This CDR3 contains 15 residues. Germline lookup yields CDR1 MDHEN and CDR2 SYDVKM. Trimming shortened V by 7 bases and J by 0 bases, and 15 bases separated the two germline ends. The CDR3 coding sequence is TGTGCCAGCAAATGGTTTGGGGAAGCTAACTATGGCTACACCTTC. Its translation is CASKWFGEANYGYTF.

The gene calls are TRBV19 and TRBJ1-4; TRBD1 matches at 7 bases. Germline CDR1 and CDR2: LNHDA and SQIVND (reference sequence). Trimming removed 4 bases from V and 6 bases from J; junction bases left unmatched: 11. This CDR3 contains 16 residues. The CDR3 is CASSRPGQILDEKLFF. The CDR3 DNA reads as TGTGCCAGTAGTAGGCCGGGACAGATCCTTGATGAAAAACTGTTTTTT.

The chain carries TRBV4-1 and TRBJ1-2; 7 bases match TRBD1. The CDR3 consists of 16 residues. Germline V gene data show CDR1 as MGHRA and CDR2 as YSYEKL. V was pared by 2 bases and J by 1 base, with 7 bases of the junction left unmatched. CDR3 sequence: CASSQPTDRVNYGYTF. CDR3 nucleotides: TGCGCCAGCAGCCAACCTACCGACAGGGTTAACTATGGCTACACCTTC.

The gene calls are TRBV10-3 and TRBJ2-3; 8 bases agree with TRBD1. The V gene end was trimmed by 4 bases and the J gene end by 0 bases; junction bases not matched to a gene: 3. CDR3 size: 15 residues. Looked up from germline, CDR1 is ENHRY and CDR2 is SYGVKD. The CDR3 nucleotides read TGTGCCATCAGTGGGACAGGGCCAAGCACAGATACGCAGTATTTT. Its translation is CAISGTGPSTDTQYF.

The gene calls are TRBV9 and TRBJ1-4, with no clear D. V was clipped by 0 bases and J by 7 bases, with 10 bases between them. Germline V gives CDR1 SGDLS, CDR2 YYNGEE. The CDR3 is 14 amino acids. Here the CDR3 DNA reads TGTGCCAGCAGCGTAGGTGGCGAGGGTGAAAAACTGTTTTTT. Amino acids: CASSVGGEGEKLFF.

This chain connects TRBV5-6 to TRBJ2-4, with D possibly matching TRBD2 (5 bases). This CDR3 is built from 13 residues. The germline V gene has CDR1 SGHDT and CDR2 YYEEEE. V was clipped by 9 bases and J by 0 bases, with 10 bases between them. The CDR3 reads CATGVLAKNIQYF. In nucleotides, the CDR3 is TGTGCCACCGGGGTCCTAGCCAAAAACATTCAGTACTTC.

This clone came up once. The rearrangement uses TRBV5-1 and TRBJ1-3; TRBD1 aligns across 8 bases. The CDR3 covers 15 residues. The germline V gene encodes CDR1 SGHRS and CDR2 YFSETQ. With 1 base clipped from V and 4 bases from J, the junction kept 4 bases outside the gene matches. CDR3 sequence: CASSLRTGYGNTIYF. The CDR3, as DNA: TGCGCCAGCAGCTTGAGGACAGGGTACGGAAACACCATATATTTT.

CDR3 nucleotides: TGCAGCGTTTTTGGCGGAGAGACCCAGTACTTC. Translated, it gives CSVFGGETQYF. This sequence joins TRBV29-1 and TRBJ2-5; no clear D. V lost 5 bases and J lost 4, with 8 bases in between. Germline V gene data show CDR1 as SQVTM and CDR2 as ANQGSEA. This CDR3 region has 11 residues.

Comment on this clone: Germline and junction disagree at one end, which may indicate a read error. This sequence joins TRBV7-7 and TRBJ2-5; 8 bases match TRBD2. This CDR3 region has 15 residues. In germline, CDR1 is SSHAT, CDR2 FNYEAQ (reference sequence). The CDR3 region has the DNA TGTGCTAGCAGCTTAGGGGCCGGGGGGGAAGAGACCCAGTACTTC. Residues: CASSLGAGGEETQYF.

This sequence joins TRBV6-6 and TRBJ2-6, with D possibly being TRBD1 (9 bases). Trimming left V 5 bases short and J 13 bases short, with 21 bases between. The germline gives CDR1 MNHNY, CDR2 SVGAGI (reference sequence). This CDR3 has 15 residues. The CDR3 loop is CASSVREGQGGVLTF. The CDR3 DNA is TGTGCCAGCAGTGTTCGGGAGGGACAGGGAGGAGTCCTGACTTTC.

This clone was recorded a few times. The rearrangement links TRBV15 to TRBJ1-2; no definite D call. Germline CDR1 LNHNV, CDR2 YYDKDF (reference sequence). The CDR3 length is 14 residues. With 1 base removed from V and 4 bases from J, the gap between germline ends came to 10 bases. The CDR3 DNA sequence: TGTGCCACCAGCAGAGTGCCGAATCCCTATGGCTACACCTTC. Protein sequence: CATSRVPNPYGYTF.

In nucleotides, the CDR3 is TGTGCCAGCAGCGAGGTACATAACGGGGGCACTGAAGCTTTCTTT. It codes for CASSEVHNGGTEAFF. The genes are TRBV27 and TRBJ1-1; D may be TRBD1 (5 bases). CDR3 length: 15 residues. Per the germline V gene, CDR1 is MNHEY and CDR2 is SMNVEV (reference sequence). V lost 6 bases, J lost 4 bases, and 18 bases lay in between.

This chain links TRBV7-9 with TRBJ2-7; D possibly corresponds to TRBD2 (7 bases). The CDR3 sequence is 14 residues long. Trimming took 5 bases from V and 6 from J, leaving 17 bases between them. Germline CDR1 reads SEHNR; CDR2 reads FQNEAQ (reference sequence). CDR3 amino acids: CASSRGGGESEQYF. In nucleotides, the CDR3 is TGTGCCAGCAGCCGGGGAGGGGGGGAGTCCGAGCAGTACTTC. Supplemented by reference TRBV7-9 and TRBJ2-7, the full variable domain reads DTGVSQNPRHKITKRGQNVTFRCDPISEHNRLYWYRQTLGQGPEFLTYFQNEAQLEKSRLLSDRFSAERPKGSFSTLEIQRTEQGDSAMYLCASSRGGGESEQYFGPGTRLTVT.

The genes are TRBV4-2 and TRBJ1-1; 10 nucleotides match TRBD1. Germline loops: CDR1 LGHNA, CDR2 YNFKEQ. Trimming took 1 base from V and 4 from J; bases not matched to a gene: 3. This CDR3 is built from 15 residues. The CDR3 protein is CASSQGQGAATEAFF. The CDR3 DNA sequence: TGTGCCAGCAGCCAAGGACAGGGGGCGGCCACTGAAGCTTTCTTT.

The chain couples TRBV5-1 to TRBJ2-7, with D maybe TRBD1 (6 bases). Trimming pared 0 bases from V and 3 bases from J, leaving 10 bases between. Per the germline V gene, CDR1 is SGHRS and CDR2 is YFSETQ. The CDR3 runs 14 residues. The CDR3: CASSLGTVIYEQYF. DNA for the CDR3: TGCGCCAGCAGCTTGGGGACAGTGATCTACGAGCAGTACTTC.

The V call is TRBV14, the J call TRBJ1-1; possibly TRBD1 for D (6 bases). This CDR3 region has 13 residues. The germline CDR1 and CDR2 sequences are SGHDN and FVKESK. Trimming took 5 bases from V and 1 from J, leaving 8 bases between them. CDR3 loop: CASSAQGNTEAFF. CDR3 bases: TGTGCCAGCAGCGCACAGGGGAACACTGAAGCTTTCTTT. The entire variable domain, with the rest obtained from reference TRBV14 and TRBJ1-1, is as follows: EAGVTQFPSHSVIEKGQTVTLRCDPISGHDNLYWYRRVMGKEIKFLLHFVKESKQDESGMPNNRFLAERTGGTYSTLKVQPAELEDSGVYFCASSAQGNTEAFFGQGTRLTVV.

This clone was seen a handful of times. The chain links TRBV19 to TRBJ1-5; D not resolved. The CDR3 consists of 13 residues. V gave up 5 bases and J gave up 9 bases, with 14 bases separating them. The V gene's germline CDR1 is LNHDA and CDR2 SQIVND (reference sequence). The DNA for the CDR3 is TGTGCCAGTAGTCCTACAGTCCTGGGGCCCCAGCATTTT. Amino acid sequence: CASSPTVLGPQHF.